This TCR beta chain stems from a study of blood T cells in healthy people across ages. Points from the study as a whole: Naive CD4+ cell counts and diversity both ran higher in long-lived than in aged donors.

About this clonotype itself: Its target is unknown.

Every donor gave 7.5 to 10 milliliters of peripheral blood. A second PCR of 7 to 11 cycles used a sample-barcoded 5' primer and a J-beta primer mix. TCRdb re-derived calls from the 5' RACE reads in MiXCR, one entry per CDR3 protein. The table lists around 500,000 distinct CDR3 sequences, 40% to 55% of them singletons. V lost 3 bases and J lost 1; bases outside the gene matches: 9. CDR3 size: 16 residues. Germline CDR1 DFQATT, CDR2 SNEGSKA (reference sequence). The chain uses TRBV20-1 and TRBJ2-3; the match to TRBD2 covers 8 bases. The TCR originated in a man at least 80 years old in good health. Sequencing input: blood. This CDR3 reads CSARAQLAVGTDTQYF. CDR3 bases: TGCAGTGCTAGGGCCCAACTAGCGGTAGGCACAGATACGCAGTATTTT.